A few counts support the clone carrying this T cell receptor beta chain. The data derive from a study of blood T cell repertoires in COVID-19. The overall study: Donors in the United States, Italy and Spain gave samples during acute or convalescent COVID-19. The cDNA or gDNA used as material had been derived from T cells, B-cell-depleted T cells, or PBMCs.

Per the original data handling: Cell counts per sample came from amplifying reference gene primers. Sequencing was performed with immunoSEQ multiplex PCR; in TCRdb, only in-frame clones are kept and a portion is missing. Clonal size and the V and J genes are those of that table, whereas D and trimming came from the DNA. The sample holds under 350,000 clones, under 90% seen once. J gave up 6 bases and V 4 bases, and 8 bases lay outside the gene matches. The CDR3 contains 15 residues. Germline V gives CDR1 MNHEY, CDR2 SVGEGT. The rearrangement uses TRBV6-2 or TRBV6-3 and TRBJ2-7, with 11 bases aligning to TRBD2. This sequence was found in a woman between 45 and 60 years old who had recovered from COVID-19. Sequences were obtained from peripheral blood. The CDR3 reads CASSFILAGGGEQYF. In DNA form, the CDR3 reads TGTGCCAGCAGTTTCATCCTAGCGGGAGGTGGCGAGCAGTACTTC.